This record covers a single T cell receptor (beta chain). Its antigen is undetermined. With 60 Vbeta and 13 Jbeta primers, the PCR was carried out. Repertoires were generated with immunoSEQ multiplex PCR, while TCRdb's copy carries only in-frame clones and drops some. The table lists approximately 68,000 clones, about three quarters of them singletons. This entry belongs to a study of cytomegalovirus exposure and HLA in healthy donors. Turning to the study itself: Of all 400 or so donors who were genotyped, roughly 81% belonged to the Caucasian-associated ancestry cluster.

The study's findings and limits: Whilst most TCR sequences proved rare, a subset of public TCRs occurred across many donors.

Germline CDR1 and CDR2: MDHEN and SYDVKM. This CDR3 is built from 17 residues. Trimming pared 3 bases from V and 3 bases from J, leaving 18 bases between. The TCR originated in a woman aged 25 to 39 in good health and CMV-seropositive. The J gene is TRBJ2-1, the V gene TRBV28; D gene unclear. The sample comprised PBMCs. The CDR3 DNA reads as TGTGCCAGCAGTTTTCAGACTGCGGTACCGAGCTACAATGAGCAGTTCTTC. This gives the protein CASSFQTAVPSYNEQFF.